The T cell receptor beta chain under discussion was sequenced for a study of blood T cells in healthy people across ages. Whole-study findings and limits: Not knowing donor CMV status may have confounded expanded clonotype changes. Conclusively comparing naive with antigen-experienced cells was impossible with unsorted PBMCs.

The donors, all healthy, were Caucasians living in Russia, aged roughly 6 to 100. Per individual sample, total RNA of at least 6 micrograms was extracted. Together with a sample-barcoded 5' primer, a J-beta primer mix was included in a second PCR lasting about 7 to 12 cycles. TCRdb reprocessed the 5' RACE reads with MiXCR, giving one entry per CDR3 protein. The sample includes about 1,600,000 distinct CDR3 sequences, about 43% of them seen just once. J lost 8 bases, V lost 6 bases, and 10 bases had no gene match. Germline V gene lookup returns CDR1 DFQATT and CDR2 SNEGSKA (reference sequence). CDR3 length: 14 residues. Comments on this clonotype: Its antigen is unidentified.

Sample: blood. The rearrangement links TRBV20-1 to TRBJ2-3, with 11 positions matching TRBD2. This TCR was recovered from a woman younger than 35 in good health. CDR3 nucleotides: TGCAGTGCATTAGCGGGAGGGAAGTCGGGTACGCAGTATTTT. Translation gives CSALAGGKSGTQYF.